These 7 T cell receptor beta chains share one sample of origin, sequenced in a study of neurological immune-mediated disorders. Via MiXCR, TCRdb re-called the 5' RACE reads, giving one row per CDR3 protein. The top ten hold about 2% of the sample, which has 65,000 to 75,000 distinct CDR3 sequences, approximately 4.6% seen once. The sequencing input was PBMCs. Receptor source: a woman aged 70-85 years with multiple sclerosis.

In this sample, this clonotype turned up many times. The J gene is TRBJ1-6, the V gene TRBV5-1; a possible D gene is TRBD1 (5 bases). Germline values: CDR1 SGHRS, CDR2 YFSETQ. Deletions cut 1 base from V and 7 bases from J, with 9 bases between. The CDR3 has 14 amino acids. CDR3: CASSLNRPNSPLHF. CDR3 sequence (DNA): TGCGCCAGCAGCTTGAACAGGCCCAATTCACCCCTCCACTTT.

This clonotype has ten or more counts. This chain links TRBV3-1 with TRBJ2-5, with 8 bases lining up with TRBD2. The CDR3 spans 15 residues. From germline, CDR1 is LGHDT and CDR2 YNNKEL (reference sequence). V lost 4 bases to trimming and J lost 5 bases; unmatched junction nucleotides: 9. This CDR3 reads CASSPHWSSGETQYF. DNA for the CDR3: TGTGCCAGCAGCCCTCATTGGTCTAGCGGGGAGACCCAGTACTTC.

The sample holds many counts of this clonotype. The V gene is TRBV4-3, the J gene TRBJ2-7; 11 nucleotides agree with TRBD2. The CDR3 length is 14 residues. The germline gives CDR1 LGHNA, CDR2 YSLEER. The junction had 3 bases not matched to a gene; V was cut back by 2 bases and J by 6 bases. The CDR3 sequence is CASSQRLAGIEQYF. The CDR3, as DNA: TGCGCCAGCAGCCAAAGACTAGCGGGAATCGAGCAGTACTTC.

This clonotype was picked up many times. The rearrangement uses TRBV5-1 and TRBJ2-1; D possibly corresponds to TRBD1 (5 bases). The V end lost 0 bases, the J end lost 8 bases, and 15 bases lay between the germline ends. CDR1 is SGHRS and CDR2 is YFSETQ in the germline V gene. The CDR3 sequence is 15 residues long. The CDR3: CASSLVSGSIDEQFF. The CDR3 bases are TGCGCCAGCAGCTTGGTCTCAGGGTCTATCGATGAGCAGTTCTTC.

This clonotype was recorded a few times. The chain couples TRBV20-1 to TRBJ1-3, with D perhaps TRBD1 (5 bases). Trimming stripped 4 bases from V and 4 bases from J, with 11 bases between. Germline V CDR1 and CDR2: DFQATT, SNEGSKA (reference sequence). The CDR3 has 13 residues. The CDR3 sequence: CSATQGAGNTIYF. The CDR3 DNA is TGCAGTGCTACCCAGGGTGCCGGAAACACCATATATTTT.

This clonotype was counted many times. This rearrangement joins TRBV30 to TRBJ1-2; a possible D gene is TRBD1 (6 bases). Trimming stripped 2 bases from V and 1 base from J, with 8 bases between. Germline V gene lookup returns CDR1 GTSNPN and CDR2 SVGIG (reference sequence). The CDR3 has 13 amino acids. The CDR3 spells CAWSSRGNYGYTF. DNA of the CDR3: TGTGCCTGGAGTAGCAGGGGTAACTATGGCTACACCTTC. Using reference TRBV30 and TRBJ1-2 for the parts outside the CDR3, the full variable domain is SQTIHQWPATLVQPVGSPLSLECTVEGTSNPNLYWYRQAAGRGLQLLFYSVGIGQISSEVPQNLSASRPQDRQFILSSKKLLLSDSGFYLCAWSSRGNYGYTFGSGTRLTVV.

The chain is built from TRBV5-1 and TRBJ1-1; 7 nucleotides line up with TRBD1. V shed 0 bases, J shed 10 bases, and the junction held 6 bases outside the gene matches. The CDR3 has 13 residues. Per the germline V gene, CDR1 is SGHRS and CDR2 is YFSETQ. The CDR3 region is CASSLGDRDGAFF. The CDR3 DNA sequence: TGCGCCAGCAGCTTGGGAGACAGGGACGGAGCTTTCTTT.